These 22 T cell receptor beta chains were all obtained from the same sample, sequenced in a study of T cell changes during pregnancy in multiple sclerosis. TCRdb's copy holds only in-frame clones and misses some; the assay was immunoSEQ multiplex PCR. In the table there are roughly 90,000 clones, about 93% of which are singletons. Sequencing was performed on peripheral blood, taken in the first trimester of pregnancy. The receptors shown here come from a female donor with multiple sclerosis, enrolled in a pregnancy study.

The chain links TRBV18 to TRBJ2-5; D is possibly TRBD2 (6 bases). Germline V gene sequence: CDR1 KGHSH, CDR2 LQKENI. The CDR3 spans 13 residues. The V and J ends lost 7 bases and 5 bases respectively, with 14 bases between them. The CDR3 is CASWPASGETQYF. CDR3 DNA sequence: TGTGCCAGCTGGCCAGCCAGCGGGGAGACCCAGTACTTC.

The chain carries TRBV6-1 and TRBJ2-3; D perhaps matches TRBD1 (5 bases). Trimming stripped 2 bases from V and 2 bases from J, with 17 bases between. There are 17 residues in the CDR3. Per germline, CDR1 MNHNS and CDR2 SASEGT. In nucleotides, the CDR3 is TGTGCCAGCAGTGAAATGATTTCTTGGGGCCTCACAGATACGCAGTATTTT. This translates into CASSEMISWGLTDTQYF.

The chain combines TRBV10-3 with TRBJ2-5; TRBD2 agrees at 7 bases. With V trimmed by 3 bases and J by 3 bases, 1 base remained unmatched. The CDR3 runs 13 residues. Germline CDR1 and CDR2: ENHRY and SYGVKD. CDR3 loop: CAISEGREETQYF. The CDR3 nucleotides are TGTGCCATCAGTGAAGGGAGGGAAGAGACCCAGTACTTC.

The chain links TRBV6-5 to TRBJ1-2; D remains unclear. V lost 6 bases and J lost 5, with 16 bases in between. Germline V gene sequence: CDR1 MNHEY, CDR2 SVGAGI. This CDR3 region has 14 residues. For the CDR3, the DNA is TGTGCCAGCAGACTCACCCGGGATTCGTATGGCTACACCTTC. This translates into CASRLTRDSYGYTF.

The V call is TRBV27, the J call TRBJ2-7; D is possibly TRBD1 (5 bases). Per germline, CDR1 MNHEY and CDR2 SMNVEV (reference sequence). V was pared by 5 bases and J by 5 bases, with 22 bases between. There are 16 residues in the CDR3. CDR3 sequence (DNA): TGTGCCAGCAGTCCCCTCCCCCAAAATAGGGGCCACGAGCAGTACTTC. This encodes CASSPLPQNRGHEQYF.

In DNA form, the CDR3 reads TGCGCCAGCAGCCAAAAACTAGCGGGGGGCGTTGAGACCCAGTACTTC. Protein product: CASSQKLAGGVETQYF. The gene calls are TRBV4-1 and TRBJ2-5; 12 nucleotides line up with TRBD2. After removal of 2 bases from V and 5 bases from J, the junction contained 6 bases not matched to a gene. Germline loops: CDR1 MGHRA, CDR2 YSYEKL. The CDR3 extends over 16 amino acids.

J is TRBJ2-5 and V is TRBV27, with TRBD1 identical over 8 bases. The CDR3 is made up of 13 amino acids. The trim removed 10 bases at V and 1 base at J, leaving 5 bases unmatched. Germline V gene data show CDR1 as MNHEY and CDR2 as SMNVEV (reference sequence). CDR3 sequence reads: CATRTGSQETQYF. In DNA, the CDR3 is TGTGCCACCCGGACAGGGTCCCAAGAGACCCAGTACTTC.

The genes are TRBV2 and TRBJ2-1, with TRBD2 matching over 16 bases. Germline V lookup: CDR1 SNHLY, CDR2 FYNNEI. This CDR3 has 17 amino acids. Trimming cost V 1 base and J 5 bases; bases outside gene matches: 2. The CDR3 here is CASSEEGLAGGNNEQFF. The CDR3 DNA follows: TGTGCCAGCAGTGAAGAGGGACTAGCGGGGGGGAACAATGAGCAGTTCTTC.

V and J are TRBV4-1 and TRBJ2-7; 12 bases align to TRBD2. The V gene end was trimmed by 0 bases and the J gene end by 3 bases; junction bases not matched to a gene: 9. The CDR3 runs to 18 residues. CDR1 is MGHRA and CDR2 is YSYEKL in the germline V gene. Here the CDR3 DNA reads TGCGCCAGCAGCCAAGAGGTGACTAGCGGGGGCCAGATCTACGAGCAGTACTTC. Residues: CASSQEVTSGGQIYEQYF.

The genes are TRBV14 and TRBJ2-1; D is perhaps TRBD1 (5 bases). The V end lost 3 bases, the J end lost 8 bases, and 11 bases lay between the germline ends. Germline V CDR1 and CDR2: SGHDN, FVKESK. The CDR3 totals 13 residues. The CDR3 here is CASSQTTGYEQFF. CDR3 bases: TGTGCCAGCAGCCAGACCACAGGTTATGAGCAGTTCTTC. The variable domain in full, completed from reference TRBV14 and TRBJ2-1, reads EAGVTQFPSHSVIEKGQTVTLRCDPISGHDNLYWYRRVMGKEIKFLLHFVKESKQDESGMPNNRFLAERTGGTYSTLKVQPAELEDSGVYFCASSQTTGYEQFFGPGTRLTVL.

The CDR3 DNA sequence: TGTGCCAGCAGTTCCCCGGGACAGGGTGGAAAACTGTTTTTT. Residues: CASSSPGQGGKLFF. The chain couples TRBV6-6 to TRBJ1-4, with 9 positions matching TRBD1. The V gene's germline CDR1 is MNHNY and CDR2 SVGAGI (reference sequence). The length of the CDR3 is 14 residues. The V and J ends lost 4 bases and 10 bases, in that order; junction bases with no gene match: 7.

The chain couples TRBV6-4 to TRBJ1-1; unclear D gene. The germline V and J ends were trimmed by 0 bases and 5 bases, with 7 bases remaining between them. The CDR3 is 13 residues long. The germline V gene encodes CDR1 MRHNA and CDR2 SNTAGT. The CDR3: CASSDSSGTEAFF. The CDR3 DNA follows: TGTGCCAGCAGTGACTCATCGGGTACTGAAGCTTTCTTT.

This sequence joins TRBV27 and TRBJ1-1, with D maybe TRBD1 (5 bases). Germline CDR1 reads MNHEY; CDR2 reads SMNVEV (reference sequence). The CDR3 loop spans 13 amino acids. The germline V and J ends were trimmed by 2 bases and 2 bases, with 6 bases remaining between them. CDR3 region: CASSLDRNTEAFF. The DNA of the CDR3 is TGTGCCAGCAGTTTAGACAGAAACACTGAAGCTTTCTTT.

The chain carries TRBV7-3 and TRBJ1-2, with 8 bases lining up with TRBD1. CDR1 and CDR2 from the germline V gene are SGHTA and FQGTGA. With V trimmed by 5 bases and J by 8 bases, 7 bases remained unmatched. The CDR3 has 13 residues. CDR3 coding DNA: TGTGCCAGCAGCCTGACAGGGGAGGGGGGCTACACCTTC. Protein: CASSLTGEGGYTF.

The table lists this clone with a count of one. V and J are TRBV4-1 and TRBJ2-7; D may be TRBD1 (7 bases). V was shortened by 3 bases and J by 1 base, with 10 bases between the two germline ends. The germline CDR1 and CDR2 sequences are MGHRA and YSYEKL. The CDR3 runs to 14 residues. DNA of the CDR3: TGCGCCAGCAGCCAGGAGGGACAGTCCTACGAGCAGTACTTC. Amino acids: CASSQEGQSYEQYF.

The chain employs TRBV7-6 and TRBJ1-4; 9 bases match TRBD1. CDR1 and CDR2 from the germline V gene are SGHVS and FNYEAQ. Trimming cost V 5 bases and J 7 bases; bases outside gene matches: 11. The CDR3 runs to 16 residues. The CDR3 bases are TGTGCCAGCAGCAGACGACCGGGACAGGGCCCTGAAAAACTGTTTTTT. As protein: CASSRRPGQGPEKLFF. Drawing the rest from reference TRBV7-6 and TRBJ1-4, the complete variable domain is GAGVSQSPRYKVTKRGQDVALRCDPISGHVSLYWYRQALGQGPEFLTYFNYEAQQDKSGLPNDRFSAERPEGSISTLTIQRTEQRDSAMYRCASSRRPGQGPEKLFFGSGTQLSVL.

The J gene is TRBJ2-2, the V gene TRBV4-2; 9 bases are shared with TRBD2. Germline V CDR1 and CDR2: LGHNA, YNFKEQ. With V trimmed by 2 bases and J by 1 base, 8 bases remained unmatched. The CDR3 loop spans 18 amino acids. CDR3 residues: CASSQNLAGNRNTGELFF. For the CDR3, the DNA is TGTGCCAGCAGCCAAAACCTAGCGGGGAATAGGAACACCGGGGAGCTGTTTTTT.

Here the CDR3 reads CASNGRDRGTGELFF. For the CDR3, the DNA is TGCGCCAGCAACGGCAGGGACAGGGGCACCGGGGAGCTGTTTTTT. The chain combines TRBV5-1 with TRBJ2-2; 10 bases align to TRBD1. In germline, CDR1 is SGHRS, CDR2 YFSETQ. Trimming at V came to 6 bases and at J to 4 bases, leaving 6 bases not matched to a gene. This CDR3 spans 15 amino acids.

The chain has TRBV9 and TRBJ1-1, with 10 bases aligning to TRBD1. The CDR3 spans 15 residues. Trimming took 3 bases from V and 6 from J; bases not matched to a gene: 8. Per the germline V gene, CDR1 is SGDLS and CDR2 is YYNGEE. CDR3 bases: TGTGCCAGCAGCGCCGGGACAGGGGATGGGGCTGAAGCTTTCTTT. Amino acid sequence: CASSAGTGDGAEAFF.

The rearrangement joins TRBV18 to TRBJ2-1; 7 bases fit TRBD1. Germline V gene lookup returns CDR1 KGHSH and CDR2 LQKENI. The V gene end was trimmed by 3 bases and the J gene end by 2 bases; junction bases not matched to a gene: 4. The CDR3 is made up of 15 amino acids. The DNA for the CDR3 is TGTGCCAGCTCACCTCCGGACAGGCCCTACAATGAGCAGTTCTTC. This gives the protein CASSPPDRPYNEQFF. The full variable domain, in which reference TRBV18 and TRBJ2-1 provide the parts outside the CDR3, is NAGVMQNPRHLVRRRGQEARLRCSPMKGHSHVYWYRQLPEEGLKFMVYLQKENIIDESGMPKERFSAEFPKEGPSILRIQQVVRGDSAAYFCASSPPDRPYNEQFFGPGTRLTVL.

This rearrangement joins TRBV5-4 to TRBJ1-6; D gene ambiguous. This CDR3 has 16 residues. CDR1 and CDR2 from the germline V gene are SGHNT and YYREEE (reference sequence). Trimming pared 0 bases from V and 2 bases from J, leaving 9 bases between. This CDR3 reads CASSLVGVAYNSPLHF. The CDR3 DNA follows: TGTGCCAGCAGCTTGGTCGGTGTCGCCTATAATTCACCCCTCCACTTT.

CDR3 protein: CASSRERETQYF. The CDR3 DNA sequence: TGTGCCAGCAGCAGAGAAAGAGAGACCCAGTACTTC. The chain couples TRBV11-1 to TRBJ2-5; D gene unclear. V lost 5 bases, J lost 4 bases, and 8 bases lay in between. CDR3 length: 12 residues. The germline V gene encodes CDR1 SGHAT and CDR2 FQDESV (reference sequence). Full variable domain (remainder filled in from reference TRBV11-1 and TRBJ2-5): EAEVAQSPRYKITEKSQAVAFWCDPISGHATLYWYRQILGQGPELLVQFQDESVVDDSQLPKDRFSAERLKGVDSTLKIQPAELGDSAMYLCASSRERETQYFGPGTRLLVL.